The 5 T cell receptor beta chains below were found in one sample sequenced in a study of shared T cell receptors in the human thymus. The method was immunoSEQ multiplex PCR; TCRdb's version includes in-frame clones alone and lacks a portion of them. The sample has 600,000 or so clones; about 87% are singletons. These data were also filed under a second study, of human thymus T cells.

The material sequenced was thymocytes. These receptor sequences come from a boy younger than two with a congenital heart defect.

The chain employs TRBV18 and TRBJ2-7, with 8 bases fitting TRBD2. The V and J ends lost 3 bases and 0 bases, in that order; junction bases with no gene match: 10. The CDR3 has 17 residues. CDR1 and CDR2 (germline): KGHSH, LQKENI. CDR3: CASSPQIGTRSSYEQYF. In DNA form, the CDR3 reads TGTGCCAGCTCACCGCAGATAGGGACTAGGAGCTCCTACGAGCAGTACTTC.

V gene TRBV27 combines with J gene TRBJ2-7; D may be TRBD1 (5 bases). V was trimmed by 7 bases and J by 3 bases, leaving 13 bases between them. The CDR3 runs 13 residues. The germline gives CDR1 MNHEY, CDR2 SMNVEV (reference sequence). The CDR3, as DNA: TGTGCCAGCAAAAAGGACACCGGCTACGAGCAGTACTTC. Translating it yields CASKKDTGYEQYF.

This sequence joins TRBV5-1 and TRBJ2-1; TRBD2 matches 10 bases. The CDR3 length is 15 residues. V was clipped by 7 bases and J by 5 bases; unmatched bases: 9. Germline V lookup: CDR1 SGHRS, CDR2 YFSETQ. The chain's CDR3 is CASGSEREGNNEQFF. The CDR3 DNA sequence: TGCGCCAGCGGGTCTGAGCGGGAGGGGAACAATGAGCAGTTCTTC.

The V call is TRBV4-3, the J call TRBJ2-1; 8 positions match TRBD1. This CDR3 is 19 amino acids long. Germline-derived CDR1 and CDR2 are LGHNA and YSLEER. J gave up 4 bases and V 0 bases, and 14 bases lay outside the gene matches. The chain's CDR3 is CASSQDRDRRSGKYNEQFF. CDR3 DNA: TGCGCCAGCAGCCAAGACCGGGACAGGAGGAGCGGCAAATACAATGAGCAGTTCTTC.

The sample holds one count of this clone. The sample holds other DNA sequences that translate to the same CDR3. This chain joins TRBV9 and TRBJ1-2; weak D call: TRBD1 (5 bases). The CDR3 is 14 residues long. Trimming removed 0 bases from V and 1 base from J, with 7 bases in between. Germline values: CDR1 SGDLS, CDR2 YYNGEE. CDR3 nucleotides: TGTGCCAGCAGCGTAGGGGGGGGTAACTATGGCTACACCTTC. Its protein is CASSVGGGNYGYTF. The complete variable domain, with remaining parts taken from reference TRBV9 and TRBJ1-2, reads DSGVTQTPKHLITATGQRVTLRCSPRSGDLSVYWYQQSLDQGLQFLIQYYNGEERAKGNILERFSAQQFPDLHSELNLSSLELGDSALYFCASSVGGGNYGYTFGSGTRLTVV.